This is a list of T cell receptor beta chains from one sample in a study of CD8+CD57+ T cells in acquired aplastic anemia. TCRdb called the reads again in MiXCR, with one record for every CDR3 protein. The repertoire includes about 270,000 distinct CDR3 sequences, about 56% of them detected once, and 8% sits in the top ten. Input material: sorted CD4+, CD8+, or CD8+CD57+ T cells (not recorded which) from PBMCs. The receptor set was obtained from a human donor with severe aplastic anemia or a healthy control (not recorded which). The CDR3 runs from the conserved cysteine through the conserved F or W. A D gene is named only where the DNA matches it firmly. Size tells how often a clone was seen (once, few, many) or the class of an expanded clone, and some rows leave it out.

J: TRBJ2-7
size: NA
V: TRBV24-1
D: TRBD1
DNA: TGTGCCACCAGTGATGACAGGGTCGGCTCCTACGAGCAGTACTTC
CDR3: CATSDDRVGSYEQYF

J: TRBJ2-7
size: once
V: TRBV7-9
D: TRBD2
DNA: TGTGCCAGCAGCCCTAGCGGGATCCTGATGGAGCAGTACTTC
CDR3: CASSPSGILMEQYF

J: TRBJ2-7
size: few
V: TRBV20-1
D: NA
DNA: TGCAGTGCTAGAGATGGAGGGAGCTACGAGCAGTACTTC
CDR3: CSARDGGSYEQYF

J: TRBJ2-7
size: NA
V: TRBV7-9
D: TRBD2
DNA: TGTGCCAGCAGCTTTCAGCGGGAGATTTACGAGCAGTACTTC
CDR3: CASSFQREIYEQYF

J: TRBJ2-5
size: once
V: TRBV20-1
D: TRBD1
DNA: TGCAGTGCTAGGGACCACAGGGGGCGTGGGGAGACCCAGTACTTC
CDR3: CSARDHRGRGETQYF

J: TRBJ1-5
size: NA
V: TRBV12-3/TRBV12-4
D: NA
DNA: TGTGCCTCAGGGTCCGTCAATAGCAATCAGCCCCAGCATTTT
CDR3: CASGSVNSNQPQHF

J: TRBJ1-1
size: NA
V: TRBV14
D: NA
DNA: TGTGCCAGCAAGGGGGTTTCGGGCACTGAAGCTTTCTTT
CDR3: CASKGVSGTEAFF

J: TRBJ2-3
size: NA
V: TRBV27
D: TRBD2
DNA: TGTGCCGCGGGGGGGACGGGCACAGATACGCAGTATTTT
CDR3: CAAGGTGTDTQYF

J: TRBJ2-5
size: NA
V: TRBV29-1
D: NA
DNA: TGCAGCGGAGGTAAGGGCGAGACCCAGTACTTC
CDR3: CSGGKGETQYF

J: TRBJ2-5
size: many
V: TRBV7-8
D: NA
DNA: TGTGCCAGCAGCTTAGATCGGGAGACCCAGTACTTC
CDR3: CASSLDRETQYF

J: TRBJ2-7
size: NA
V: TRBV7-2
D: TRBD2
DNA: TGTGCCAGCAGCTTAGGAGCGCTAGCGGGGGGGTACGAGCAGTACTTC
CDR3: CASSLGALAGGYEQYF

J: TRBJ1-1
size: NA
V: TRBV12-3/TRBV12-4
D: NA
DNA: TGTGCCAGCAGTTTTCGGGTCGGCAGCTCGAACACTGAAGCTTTCTTT
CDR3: CASSFRVGSSNTEAFF

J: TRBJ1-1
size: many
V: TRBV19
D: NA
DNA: TGTGCCAGTAGTATAGCGGGGGGGATTAGTGAAGCTTTCTTT
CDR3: CASSIAGGISEAFF

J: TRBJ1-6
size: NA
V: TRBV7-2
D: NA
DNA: TGTGCCAGCAGCTTAAAGGAGAATTCACCCCTCCACTTT
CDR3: CASSLKENSPLHF

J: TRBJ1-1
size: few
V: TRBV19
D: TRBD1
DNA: TGTGCCAGTAGTCCCTCGGGACAGGGGTACACTGAAGCTTTCTTT
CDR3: CASSPSGQGYTEAFF

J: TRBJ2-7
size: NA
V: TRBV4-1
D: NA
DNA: TGCGCCAGCAGCCACCCGGCCAGGGGGGACTACGAGCAGTACTTC
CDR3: CASSHPARGDYEQYF

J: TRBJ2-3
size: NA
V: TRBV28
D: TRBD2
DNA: TGTGCCAGCAGGGGGGCTAGCGGGGGGGCCTGGGATACGCAGTATTTT
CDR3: CASRGASGGAWDTQYF

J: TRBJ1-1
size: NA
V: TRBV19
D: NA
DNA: TGTGCCACCCACGGGACTGGGGGTGCTGAAGCTTTCTTT
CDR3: CATHGTGGAEAFF

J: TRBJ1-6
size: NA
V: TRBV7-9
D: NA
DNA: TGTGCCAGCAGCCCCAGGACTGATTCACCCCTCCACTTT
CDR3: CASSPRTDSPLHF

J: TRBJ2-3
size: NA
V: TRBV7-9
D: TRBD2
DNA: TGTGCCAGCAGCTTTGGGACTAGCTCGGCAGATACGCAGTATTTT
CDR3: CASSFGTSSADTQYF

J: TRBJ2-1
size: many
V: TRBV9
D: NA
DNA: TGTGCCAGCAGCGTAGCTACCGGTTCGCTCAATGAGCAGTTCTTC
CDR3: CASSVATGSLNEQFF

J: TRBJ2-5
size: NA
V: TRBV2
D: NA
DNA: TGTGCCAGCAAGACGGTACAAGAGACCCAGTACTTC
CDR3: CASKTVQETQYF

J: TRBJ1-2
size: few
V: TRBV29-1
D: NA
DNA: TGCAGCGTTGGGGGGGACGGGGCAGGATATGGCTACACCTTC
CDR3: CSVGGDGAGYGYTF

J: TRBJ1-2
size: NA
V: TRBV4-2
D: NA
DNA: TGTGCCAGCAGCCTCGCAGCAGGGCGCCTTGGCTATGGCTACACCTTC
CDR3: CASSLAAGRLGYGYTF

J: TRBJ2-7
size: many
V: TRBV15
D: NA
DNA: TGTGCCACCAGCAGGGTTCAAGGGGCTCCCCCCTACGAGCAGTACTTC
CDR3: CATSRVQGAPPYEQYF

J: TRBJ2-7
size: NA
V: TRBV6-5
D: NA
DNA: TGCGCCAGCAACGCACAGGGCCGGGAGCAGTACTTC
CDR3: CASNAQGREQYF

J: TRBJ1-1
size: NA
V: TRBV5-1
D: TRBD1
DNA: TGCGCCAGCAGCTTTTCAGGGGGTGACACTGAAGCTTTCTTT
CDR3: CASSFSGGDTEAFF